These 22 T cell receptor beta chains share one sample of origin, sequenced in a study of blood T cell repertoires in COVID-19. TCRdb's table, derived via immunoSEQ multiplex PCR, lists solely in-frame clones and lacks some. The table lists about 480,000 clones, around 87% of them singletons. The sequenced sample was PBMCs or T cells enriched from blood (not recorded which). These TCRs come from a middle-aged woman who had recovered from COVID-19.

V and J are TRBV21-1 and TRBJ1-5; the D call in the table, TRBD1, was not verified against the DNA. TRBV21-1 has pseudogene status. The CDR3 length is 17 residues. The CDR3 DNA sequence: TGTGCCAGCAGCAGGATTCCAAAAGGGGCTCAGGTTCAGCCCCAGCATTTT. This gives the protein CASSRIPKGAQVQPQHF.

The chain combines TRBV19 with TRBJ1-2; possible D gene TRBD1, 5 bases. The V gene lost 7 bases and the J gene lost 8 bases, with 14 bases spanning the gap. CDR1 and CDR2 from the germline V gene are LNHDA and SQIVND (reference sequence). The CDR3 runs 12 residues. The CDR3 sequence: CASTPGTLGYTF. In DNA, the CDR3 is TGTGCCAGTACCCCCGGGACTCTCGGCTACACCTTC. Looking up the rest from reference TRBV19 and TRBJ1-2 gives the full variable domain: DGGITQSPKYLFRKEGQNVTLSCEQNLNHDAMYWYRQDPGQGLRLIYYSQIVNDFQKGDIAEGYSVSREKKESFPLTVTSAQKNPTAFYLCASTPGTLGYTFGSGTRLTVV.

CDR3 sequence reads: CASSLSALAGGGEQFF. The CDR3 coding sequence is TGCGCCAGCAGCTTGTCGGCACTAGCGGGAGGTGGTGAGCAGTTCTTC. V gene TRBV5-1 combines with J gene TRBJ2-1, with 12 bases lining up with TRBD2. Germline lookup yields CDR1 SGHRS and CDR2 YFSETQ. The CDR3 length is 16 residues. The trim removed 1 base at V and 9 bases at J, leaving 8 bases unmatched.

This clone was counted once. The chain employs TRBV18 and TRBJ1-5; TRBD1 is a possible D gene (6 bases). Germline V gives CDR1 KGHSH, CDR2 LQKENI. There are 14 residues in the CDR3. V lost 3 bases, J lost 5 bases, and 11 bases lay in between. CDR3 nucleotides: TGTGCCAGCTCACCGGACAGAACCTATCAGCCCCAGCATTTT. Translation gives CASSPDRTYQPQHF. The entire variable domain, with the rest obtained from reference TRBV18 and TRBJ1-5, is as follows: NAGVMQNPRHLVRRRGQEARLRCSPMKGHSHVYWYRQLPEEGLKFMVYLQKENIIDESGMPKERFSAEFPKEGPSILRIQQVVRGDSAAYFCASSPDRTYQPQHFGDGTRLSIL.

The CDR3 DNA reads as TGTGCCAGCAGCTTATATTATGCGGGAGGTCGCACAGATACGCAGTATTTT. Translation gives CASSLYYAGGRTDTQYF. The chain carries TRBV7-2 and TRBJ2-3; 8 nucleotides match TRBD2. Germline CDR1 reads SGHTA; CDR2 reads FQGNSA. The CDR3 runs to 17 residues. The junction had 8 bases not matched to a gene; V was cut back by 2 bases and J by 1 base. Variable domain in full (rest from reference TRBV7-2 and TRBJ2-3): GAGVSQSPSNKVTEKGKDVELRCDPISGHTALYWYRQSLGQGLEFLIYFQGNSAPDKSGLPSDRFSAERTGGSVSTLTIQRTQQEDSAVYLCASSLYYAGGRTDTQYFGPGTRLTVL.

The chain combines TRBV10-3 with TRBJ1-2, with 7 bases fitting TRBD1. The CDR3 totals 14 residues. Trimming at V came to 5 bases and at J to 4 bases, leaving 7 bases not matched to a gene. From germline, CDR1 is ENHRY and CDR2 SYGVKD. The CDR3 loop reads CAISSDGTAYGYTF. The CDR3 region has the DNA TGTGCCATCAGTTCCGATGGGACAGCCTATGGCTACACCTTC.

The V gene is TRBV10-3, the J gene TRBJ2-7; 13 bases fit TRBD2. This CDR3 region has 13 residues. Unmatched junction bases numbered 1, after V lost 8 bases and J lost 3 bases. From germline, CDR1 is ENHRY and CDR2 SYGVKD. CDR3 residues: CAIRTSGSYEQYF. The CDR3, as DNA: TGTGCCATCCGGACTAGCGGGAGCTACGAGCAGTACTTC.

This clone was recorded at least ten times. The chain employs TRBV24-1 and TRBJ1-2; 7 nucleotides match TRBD1. With V trimmed by 6 bases and J by 4 bases, 1 base remained unmatched. CDR1 is KGHDR, CDR2 SFDVKD, per germline. The CDR3 sequence is 12 residues long. As DNA, the CDR3 is TGTGCCACCAGTAGGGACAGCTATGGCTACACCTTC. As protein: CATSRDSYGYTF.

This clone was seen just once. V usage is TRBV5-4 and J usage is TRBJ2-5; 11 nucleotides agree with TRBD1. The CDR3 length is 17 residues. The germline V gene encodes CDR1 SGHNT and CDR2 YYREEE (reference sequence). With 0 bases clipped from V and 2 bases from J, the junction kept 6 bases outside the gene matches. This CDR3 reads CASSLGTGGSRQETQYF. CDR3 in DNA: TGTGCCAGCAGCTTGGGGACAGGGGGCTCCAGGCAAGAGACCCAGTACTTC.

V and J are TRBV15 and TRBJ2-1; 9 bases map to TRBD2. This CDR3 is 16 amino acids long. Trimming removed 3 bases from V and 5 bases from J; junction bases left unmatched: 8. The germline V gene has CDR1 LNHNV and CDR2 YYDKDF (reference sequence). The CDR3 sequence: CATSRGASGRNNEQFF. The CDR3 region has the DNA TGTGCCACCAGCAGGGGGGCCAGCGGGAGGAACAATGAGCAGTTCTTC. Full variable domain (outside the CDR3, taken from reference TRBV15 and TRBJ2-1): DAMVIQNPRYQVTQFGKPVTLSCSQTLNHNVMYWYQQKSSQAPKLLFHYYDKDFNNEADTPDNFQSRRPNTSFCFLDIRSPGLGDTAMYLCATSRGASGRNNEQFFGPGTRLTVL.

The chain combines TRBV21-1 with TRBJ1-1. TRBV21-1 is deemed a pseudogene. The CDR3 loop spans 16 amino acids. The CDR3 DNA reads TGTGCCAGCAGCAAATTAGGTGGGCGGGGGGGCACTGAAGCTTTCTTT. The encoded protein is CASSKLGGRGGTEAFF.

A word on this clone: Distinct nucleotide sequences in the sample also encode this CDR3. This chain joins TRBV5-1 and TRBJ1-2; a possible D gene is TRBD1 (5 bases). Per germline, CDR1 SGHRS and CDR2 YFSETQ. The V gene lost 0 bases and the J gene lost 4 bases, with 7 bases spanning the gap. The CDR3 is 13 residues long. In DNA, the CDR3 is TGCGCCAGCAGCTTGGCGGGACTCTATGGCTACACCTTC. Its translation: CASSLAGLYGYTF.

The count of this clone is one. This chain joins TRBV2 and TRBJ1-1; D is uncertain. V was cut by 3 bases and J by 1 base, with 6 bases left in between. Per the germline V gene, CDR1 is SNHLY and CDR2 is FYNNEI. This CDR3 has 13 amino acids. CDR3: CASSDSQNTEAFF. CDR3 coding DNA: TGTGCCAGCAGTGACAGTCAGAACACTGAAGCTTTCTTT. The variable domain in full, with the rest retrieved from reference TRBV2 and TRBJ1-1, is EPEVTQTPSHQVTQMGQEVILRCVPISNHLYFYWYRQILGQKVEFLVSFYNNEISEKSEIFDDQFSVERPDGSNFTLKIRSTKLEDSAMYFCASSDSQNTEAFFGQGTRLTVV.

The rearrangement links TRBV18 to TRBJ1-5; the match to TRBD1 covers 7 bases. CDR3 length equals 15 residues. V was pared by 4 bases and J by 7 bases, with 10 bases of the junction left unmatched. Germline V lookup: CDR1 KGHSH, CDR2 LQKENI. The DNA for the CDR3 is TGTGCCAGCTCACTGGCTATACTACAGGGGCAGCCCCAGCATTTT. Translating it yields CASSLAILQGQPQHF. The full variable domain, completed using reference TRBV18 and TRBJ1-5, is NAGVMQNPRHLVRRRGQEARLRCSPMKGHSHVYWYRQLPEEGLKFMVYLQKENIIDESGMPKERFSAEFPKEGPSILRIQQVVRGDSAAYFCASSLAILQGQPQHFGDGTRLSIL.

The rearrangement joins TRBV7-2 to TRBJ2-5; the D gene is possibly TRBD2 (5 bases). CDR1 is SGHTA, CDR2 FQGNSA, per germline. The CDR3 sequence is 13 residues long. Trimming shortened V by 8 bases and J by 6 bases, and 16 bases separated the two germline ends. The CDR3 is CASARRSGQTQYF. The CDR3 region has the DNA TGTGCCAGCGCCCGGCGGAGCGGACAGACCCAGTACTTC.

The chain is built from TRBV18 and TRBJ2-3, with TRBD2 matching 11 bases. CDR1 is KGHSH and CDR2 is LQKENI in the germline V gene. V was clipped by 6 bases and J by 5 bases; unmatched bases: 7. CDR3 size: 15 residues. CDR3 DNA: TGTGCCAGCTCGCCGCCGGGACTAGCGGTAGATACGCAGTATTTT. Translation: CASSPPGLAVDTQYF.

V and J are TRBV16 and TRBJ1-3; 8 bases map to TRBD1. The CDR3 is 16 amino acids. V shed 3 bases, J shed 1 base, and the junction held 5 bases outside the gene matches. Germline V CDR1 and CDR2: KGHSY, FQNENV. As DNA, the CDR3 is TGTGCCAGCAGCCACTGGGACAGGCAATCTGGAAACACCATATATTTT. It is translated as CASSHWDRQSGNTIYF.

V and J are TRBV6-2 or TRBV6-3 and TRBJ1-2, with 8 bases matching TRBD1. This CDR3 is built from 20 residues. Germline CDR1 and CDR2: MNHEY and SVGEGT. The trim removed 0 bases at V and 5 bases at J, leaving 20 bases unmatched. DNA of the CDR3: TGTGCCAGCAGTTACTCTCCCCTGGACAGGGCGCAATTCTTACTGTATGGCTACACCTTC. This translates into CASSYSPLDRAQFLLYGYTF.

The CDR3, as DNA: TGTGCCAGCACCCTCGGGGGGTCCGAAAAACTGTTTTTT. Protein: CASTLGGSEKLFF. The chain employs TRBV7-8 and TRBJ1-4; possibly TRBD1 for D (5 bases). V lost 7 bases to trimming and J lost 8 bases, with 14 bases between them. The CDR3 is 13 residues long. CDR1 is SGHVS and CDR2 is FQNEAQ in the germline V gene.

The rearrangement joins TRBV5-1 to TRBJ1-2, with D perhaps matching TRBD1 (5 bases). V lost 1 base, J lost 4 bases, and 17 bases lay in between. The CDR3 totals 16 residues. CDR1 and CDR2 from the germline V gene are SGHRS and YFSETQ. The CDR3 protein is CASSLIGVERVYGYTF. The CDR3, as DNA: TGCGCCAGCAGCTTGATAGGGGTCGAAAGAGTCTATGGCTACACCTTC.

The rearrangement links TRBV5-1 to TRBJ1-4; TRBD1 agrees at 8 bases. Germline CDR1 is SGHRS and CDR2 is YFSETQ. The junction had 4 bases not matched to a gene; V was cut back by 5 bases and J by 7 bases. The CDR3 is 13 residues long. The CDR3 DNA sequence: TGCGCCAGCAGATCCGGGACAGGTGAAAAACTGTTTTTT. This encodes CASRSGTGEKLFF.

The rearrangement joins TRBV5-1 to TRBJ1-1, with TRBD1 matching 7 bases. V was clipped by 0 bases and J by 1 base; unmatched bases: 3. From germline, CDR1 is SGHRS and CDR2 YFSETQ. The CDR3 extends over 15 amino acids. The CDR3 protein is CASSLVQGGNTEAFF. The DNA of the CDR3 is TGCGCCAGCAGCTTGGTGCAGGGGGGGAACACTGAAGCTTTCTTT. Drawing the rest from reference TRBV5-1 and TRBJ1-1, the complete variable domain is KAGVTQTPRYLIKTRGQQVTLSCSPISGHRSVSWYQQTPGQGLQFLFEYFSETQRNKGNFPGRFSGRQFSNSRSEMNVSTLELGDSALYLCASSLVQGGNTEAFFGQGTRLTVV.